One and the same sample provided the 24 T cell receptor beta chains below, sequenced in a study of T-cell memory formation after mild COVID-19. MiXCR was run by TCRdb on the 5' RACE reads, yielding one entry per CDR3 protein. This table has 250,000 to 300,000 distinct CDR3 sequences, over 7% appearing once. Sequenced material: PBMCs or a T cell subset sorted from them (not recorded which). The receptors derive from a man between 18 and 29 years old who had mild COVID-19 (a few samples of this study predate the infection). Cell type and time point are not known.

This clonotype was counted only a few times. V and J are TRBV12-3 or TRBV12-4 and TRBJ1-2, with D unclear. The CDR3 length is 13 residues. V dropped 7 bases and J dropped 8 bases, with 17 bases sitting between them. CDR3 loop: CASISGWVYGYTF. The CDR3 coding sequence is TGTGCCAGCATCTCGGGTTGGGTGTACGGCTACACCTTC.

This clonotype was counted only a few times. One end of the junction is discordant with germline, which a read error may explain. This chain connects TRBV7-7 to TRBJ2-2; unclear D gene. CDR1 and CDR2 from the germline V gene are SSHAT and FNYEAQ (reference sequence). This CDR3 region has 14 residues. This CDR3 is CASSLDMGTGELFF. As DNA, the CDR3 is TGTGCTAGCAGCTTAGACATGGGCACCGGGGAGCTGTTTTTT.

CDR3 DNA sequence: TGTGCCAGCAGTACCAACCACAGGGGGCTAGGTGAGCAGTTCTTC. Translation: CASSTNHRGLGEQFF. The chain carries TRBV25-1 and TRBJ2-1; 9 nucleotides line up with TRBD1. Germline CDR1 and CDR2: MGHDK and SYGVNS. V shed 5 bases, J shed 9 bases, and the junction held 11 bases outside the gene matches. This CDR3 is 15 amino acids long.

This clonotype was seen only once. The chain recombines TRBV12-3 or TRBV12-4 with TRBJ1-6, with 8 positions matching TRBD1. The CDR3 is made up of 15 amino acids. V was pared by 1 base and J by 9 bases, with 5 bases of the junction left unmatched. The CDR3 protein is CASSLVAGGISPLHF. CDR3 nucleotides: TGTGCCAGCAGTTTAGTGGCAGGGGGCATTTCACCCCTCCACTTT.

The chain is built from TRBV4-3 and TRBJ2-3; 7 nucleotides align to TRBD1. V lost 1 base and J lost 0; bases outside the gene matches: 7. Per the germline V gene, CDR1 is LGHNA and CDR2 is YSLEER. CDR3 length: 17 amino acids. The CDR3 coding sequence is TGCGCCAGCAGCCAAGGTCCGGGACAGTTGAGCACAGATACGCAGTATTTT. It specifies CASSQGPGQLSTDTQYF.

This clonotype was counted only a few times. The J gene is TRBJ1-1, the V gene TRBV5-1, with TRBD1 matching over 9 bases. The CDR3 spans 15 residues. Losses at the gene ends were 4 bases for V and 6 bases for J; bases not matched to a gene: 10. The V gene's germline CDR1 is SGHRS and CDR2 YFSETQ. Written as DNA, the CDR3 is TGCGCCAGCAGCAGGGGGACAGGGAAAGACTCTGAAGCTTTCTTT. Amino acid sequence: CASSRGTGKDSEAFF.

This clonotype was seen only a few times. The rearrangement joins TRBV5-1 to TRBJ2-1, with TRBD1 matching 10 bases. J was trimmed by 0 bases and V by 6 bases; bases with no gene match: 18. Germline values: CDR1 SGHRS, CDR2 YFSETQ. CDR3 length: 20 residues. The CDR3 coding sequence is TGCGCCAGCATGACGATTAGGATGACGGGACAGGGGAGCTCCTACAATGAGCAGTTCTTC. Translated, it gives CASMTIRMTGQGSSYNEQFF.

This clonotype appeared many times. The CDR3 sequence is CASSSGQNNQPQHF. In DNA form, the CDR3 reads TGTGCCAGCAGCTCGGGACAGAACAATCAGCCCCAGCATTTT. The chain links TRBV11-2 to TRBJ1-5, with 7 bases identical to TRBD1. Germline CDR1 is SGHAT and CDR2 is FQNNGV. The CDR3 is 14 residues long. After removal of 4 bases from V and 3 bases from J, the junction contained 3 bases not matched to a gene.

Notes on this clonotype: A read error may produce the germline difference seen at one junction end. This chain uses TRBV4-3 with TRBJ2-4; tentatively, D is TRBD1 or TRBD2 (5 bases each). The V gene's germline CDR1 is LGHNA and CDR2 YSLEER. The CDR3 loop spans 15 amino acids. Here the CDR3 reads CASSQVRGLREGLNF. The CDR3 coding sequence is TGCGCCAGCAGCCAAGTTCGGGGCCTAAGGGAAGGATTGAACTTC.

This clonotype was detected a few times. The chain employs TRBV6-5 and TRBJ2-7, with D perhaps TRBD2 (5 bases). Trimming left V 7 bases short and J 3 bases short, with 16 bases between. The germline V gene has CDR1 MNHEY and CDR2 SVGAGI. The CDR3 runs 14 residues. CDR3 amino acids: CASTYSGKGYEQYF. The CDR3 DNA reads as TGTGCCAGCACCTACTCCGGGAAGGGCTACGAGCAGTACTTC.

This clonotype has more than one count but fewer than ten. The chain has TRBV4-3 and TRBJ2-5, with 9 bases aligning to TRBD1. The germline V gene encodes CDR1 LGHNA and CDR2 YSLEER. J was trimmed by 5 bases and V by 1 base; bases with no gene match: 5. The CDR3 contains 15 residues. CDR3 in amino acids: CASSQGGTGRETQYF. CDR3 in DNA: TGCGCCAGCAGCCAAGGGGGGACAGGGCGGGAGACCCAGTACTTC.

In its sample, this clonotype was seen many times. The V gene is TRBV20-1, the J gene TRBJ2-4, with D possibly being TRBD1 or TRBD2 (5 bases each). Per the germline V gene, CDR1 is DFQATT and CDR2 is SNEGSKA (reference sequence). The CDR3 runs 14 residues. Trimming shortened V by 0 bases and J by 4 bases, and 10 bases separated the two germline ends. The CDR3 region is CSARDSGQKNIQYF. CDR3 nucleotide sequence: TGCAGTGCTAGAGATTCGGGGCAGAAAAACATTCAGTACTTC.

This clonotype has ten or more counts. The V gene is TRBV5-1, the J gene TRBJ2-1; tentatively, D is TRBD2 (5 bases). Germline loops: CDR1 SGHRS, CDR2 YFSETQ. V lost 2 bases and J 3 bases, leaving 12 bases between the germline ends. The CDR3 length is 15 residues. CDR3 nucleotides: TGCGCCAGCAGCTTTATGGCAGGAGGCTACAATGAGCAGTTCTTC. Its protein product is CASSFMAGGYNEQFF.

This clonotype was seen more than once but under ten times. The chain recombines TRBV5-1 with TRBJ2-2, with D possibly TRBD1 on 5 matching bases. V lost 7 bases and J lost 3, with 13 bases in between. Germline CDR1 and CDR2: SGHRS and YFSETQ. This CDR3 region has 14 residues. CDR3 loop: CASLDRYDTGELFF. The CDR3, as DNA: TGCGCCAGCTTAGACAGATACGACACCGGGGAGCTGTTTTTT.

This clonotype turned up a few times. This sequence joins TRBV3-1 and TRBJ1-2, with 9 bases identical to TRBD1. This CDR3 region has 14 residues. Unmatched junction bases numbered 7, after V lost 4 bases and J lost 7 bases. The germline CDR1 and CDR2 sequences are LGHDT and YNNKEL (reference sequence). CDR3 protein: CASSLDRGMSGYTF. CDR3 DNA sequence: TGTGCCAGCAGCCTTGACAGGGGGATGAGTGGCTACACCTTC.

This clonotype was seen more than once but under ten times. V gene TRBV7-9 combines with J gene TRBJ2-7; TRBD1 matches at 8 bases. Germline assignment: CDR1 SEHNR and CDR2 FQNEAQ (reference sequence). Germline trimming cut 5 bases from V and 2 bases from J; bases unmatched to any gene: 20. The CDR3 extends over 19 amino acids. The CDR3, as DNA: TGTGCCAGCAGCCGGGGGATACAGGGGGGAGTACAGATGACCTACGAGCAGTACTTC. The encoded protein is CASSRGIQGGVQMTYEQYF.

There are a few counts of this clonotype. The chain combines TRBV29-1 with TRBJ1-2; 7 nucleotides match TRBD1. Trimming cost V 0 bases and J 9 bases; bases outside gene matches: 7. Germline V lookup: CDR1 SQVTM, CDR2 ANQGSEA. CDR3 size: 13 residues. CDR3 loop: CSVEDPRQGRYTF. The CDR3, as DNA: TGCAGCGTTGAAGATCCGCGACAGGGCCGCTACACCTTC.

This chain uses TRBV19 with TRBJ2-3, with 9 nucleotides matching TRBD1. The germline V gene has CDR1 LNHDA and CDR2 SQIVND (reference sequence). This CDR3 is 15 amino acids long. V lost 6 bases and J lost 6; bases outside the gene matches: 10. Written as DNA, the CDR3 is TGTGCCAGTAGCCAAGATGAACAGGGGGCGGATACGCAGTATTTT. Encoded protein: CASSQDEQGADTQYF.

The CDR3 loop is CASGAFRAGPLNEQFF. The CDR3 DNA sequence: TGTGCCAGCGGGGCCTTTAGGGCAGGGCCGTTAAATGAGCAGTTCTTC. J is TRBJ2-1 and V is TRBV28, with TRBD1 as a possible D gene (5 bases). The V gene lost 8 bases and the J gene lost 7 bases, with 24 bases spanning the gap. This CDR3 is 16 amino acids long. CDR1 is MDHEN and CDR2 is SYDVKM in the germline V gene.

The chain employs TRBV12-3 or TRBV12-4 and TRBJ1-1; D is ambiguous. CDR3 length: 16 amino acids. The ends were cut back, 2 bases at V and 0 bases at J, with 13 bases in the middle. The CDR3 loop is CASSLRSGSMNTEAFF. The CDR3 DNA reads TGTGCCAGCAGTTTAAGGTCGGGGAGCATGAACACTGAAGCTTTCTTT.

The V and J genes are TRBV6-1 and TRBJ1-4; TRBD1 is a possible D gene (6 bases). The CDR3 is 18 amino acids. Germline V lookup: CDR1 MNHNS, CDR2 SASEGT. Between the trimmed V and J ends, which lost 8 bases and 0 bases, there was a span of 22 bases. The CDR3 DNA follows: TGTGCCAGCTGTCGGCAGGGTAGGGGGTATGCAACTAATGAAAAACTGTTTTTT. Its translation: CASCRQGRGYATNEKLFF.

The chain links TRBV28 to TRBJ2-2, with D hard to call. V was trimmed by 4 bases and J by 4 bases, leaving 10 bases between them. The CDR3 totals 14 residues. The germline V gene has CDR1 MDHEN and CDR2 SYDVKM. The CDR3 DNA reads as TGTGCCAGCAGTTCCCCTGGGCCCACCGGGGAGCTGTTTTTT. This sequence encodes CASSSPGPTGELFF. Complete variable domain (other parts from reference TRBV28 and TRBJ2-2): DVKVTQSSRYLVKRTGEKVFLECVQDMDHENMFWYRQDPGLGLRLIYFSYDVKMKEKGDIPEGYSVSREKKERFSLILESASTNQTSMYLCASSSPGPTGELFFGEGSRLTVL.

This clonotype has ten or more counts. This sequence joins TRBV7-6 and TRBJ2-1; possible D gene TRBD2, 6 bases. The germline V gene encodes CDR1 SGHVS and CDR2 FNYEAQ. The CDR3 totals 15 residues. The ends were cut back, 1 base at V and 12 bases at J, with 19 bases in the middle. The CDR3 bases are TGTGCCAGCAGCTTAGAAAGAGGAGGGCTTGACCGGCAGTTCTTC. It codes for CASSLERGGLDRQFF.

This clonotype was counted many times. This sequence joins TRBV5-6 and TRBJ2-7; D call uncertain. Trimming took 0 bases from V and 5 from J, leaving 15 bases between them. The germline V gene encodes CDR1 SGHDT and CDR2 YYEEEE. CDR3 length equals 15 residues. As DNA, the CDR3 is TGTGCCAGCAGCTTGGTGGGGAACGACGTCGACGAGCAGTACGTC. This gives the protein CASSLVGNDVDEQYV.